These 14 T cell receptor beta chains originate from one sample sequenced in a study of OX40 agonist ivuxolimab in advanced cancers. Profiling relied on immunoSEQ multiplex PCR, and the TCRdb table lists in-frame clones only, not all of them. The sample records fewer than 40,000 clones, over 80% being singletons. The sample was CD4+ or CD8+ T cells sorted from blood, taken in a trial of the OX40 agonist ivuxolimab. These receptors originate from an adult with an advanced solid tumor such as melanoma, head and neck, liver or kidney cancer.

The rearrangement uses TRBV2 and TRBJ1-5; D not resolved. Germline loops: CDR1 SNHLY, CDR2 FYNNEI. CDR3 size: 16 residues. The V gene lost 3 bases and the J gene lost 0 bases, with 12 bases spanning the gap. The CDR3 region has the DNA TGTGCCAGCAGTGACATCACAGATCTTAGCAATCAGCCCCAGCATTTT. Its translation: CASSDITDLSNQPQHF. The full variable domain, with the rest looked up from reference TRBV2 and TRBJ1-5, is EPEVTQTPSHQVTQMGQEVILRCVPISNHLYFYWYRQILGQKVEFLVSFYNNEISEKSEIFDDQFSVERPDGSNFTLKIRSTKLEDSAMYFCASSDITDLSNQPQHFGDGTRLSIL.

The J gene is TRBJ2-2, the V gene TRBV4-1; 12 bases are a match to TRBD2. The ends lost 0 bases at V and 5 bases at J; junction bases unmatched: 7. The CDR3 loop spans 18 amino acids. The V gene's germline CDR1 is MGHRA and CDR2 YSYEKL. CDR3 DNA: TGCGCCAGCAGCCAAGATCCTCTAGCGGGAGGGCGGACCGGGGAGCTGTTTTTT. Its translation: CASSQDPLAGGRTGELFF.

The chain combines TRBV4-1 with TRBJ2-1; 8 bases align to TRBD2. This CDR3 contains 15 residues. In germline, CDR1 is MGHRA, CDR2 YSYEKL. J gave up 4 bases and V 0 bases, and 2 bases lay outside the gene matches. The CDR3 protein is CASSQDPSGYNEQFF. DNA for the CDR3: TGCGCCAGCAGCCAAGATCCTAGCGGGTACAATGAGCAGTTCTTC.

The V call is TRBV5-1, the J call TRBJ2-1; a weak D match, TRBD1 (5 bases). V gave up 3 bases and J gave up 4 bases, with 8 bases separating them. Germline CDR1 and CDR2: SGHRS and YFSETQ. The CDR3 has 13 amino acids. CDR3 sequence: CASSYGQYNEQFF. Here the CDR3 DNA reads TGCGCCAGCAGCTACGGACAATACAATGAGCAGTTCTTC. The full variable domain, with the rest looked up from reference TRBV5-1 and TRBJ2-1, is KAGVTQTPRYLIKTRGQQVTLSCSPISGHRSVSWYQQTPGQGLQFLFEYFSETQRNKGNFPGRFSGRQFSNSRSEMNVSTLELGDSALYLCASSYGQYNEQFFGPGTRLTVL.

The chain has TRBV28 and TRBJ2-3; 12 positions agree with TRBD2. This CDR3 is 18 amino acids long. Per germline, CDR1 MDHEN and CDR2 SYDVKM. The V segment lost 5 bases and the J segment 6 bases; nucleotides outside the gene matches: 15. CDR3 in DNA: TGTGCCAGCAGTCCGACAGGGTGGACTAGCGGGGTGGTGGATACGCAGTATTTT. Its protein is CASSPTGWTSGVVDTQYF.

This clone turned up a few times. This chain connects TRBV28 to TRBJ2-7; D possibly corresponds to TRBD2 (6 bases). The V end lost 5 bases, the J end lost 2 bases, and 16 bases lay between the germline ends. This CDR3 is built from 15 residues. CDR1 MDHEN and CDR2 SYDVKM come from the germline V gene. CDR3 in DNA: TGTGCCAGCAGTCCGCCGGGAGCGAACACCTACGAGCAGTACTTC. It specifies CASSPPGANTYEQYF.

V gene TRBV9 combines with J gene TRBJ2-3; D is perhaps TRBD1 (6 bases). The CDR3 length is 15 residues. Trimming took 2 bases from V and 2 from J, leaving 12 bases between them. Germline-derived CDR1 and CDR2 are SGDLS and YYNGEE. The CDR3: CASSVGTRVTDTQYF. CDR3 in DNA: TGTGCCAGCAGCGTGGGGACAAGGGTCACAGATACGCAGTATTTT.

The CDR3 coding sequence is TGTGCCAGCAGCCGCCGAGGGGGCTCCTACGAGCAGTACTTC. As protein: CASSRRGGSYEQYF. This chain connects TRBV27 to TRBJ2-7; tentative D call: TRBD1 (6 bases). Germline CDR1 reads MNHEY; CDR2 reads SMNVEV (reference sequence). This CDR3 contains 14 residues. Trimming removed 6 bases from V and 0 bases from J, with 12 bases in between.

CDR3 DNA: TGCGCCAGCAGCCAAGAACCCCTAGGTGCGGAGACCCAGTACTTC. Amino acids: CASSQEPLGAETQYF. The V and J genes are TRBV4-1 and TRBJ2-5; D unclear. From germline, CDR1 is MGHRA and CDR2 YSYEKL. The ends were cut back, 0 bases at V and 5 bases at J, with 13 bases in the middle. CDR3 length: 15 residues.

CDR3 nucleotide sequence: TGTGCCAGCAGTTGGGAGACGGCATCCTACAATGAGCAGTTCTTC. Translated, it gives CASSWETASYNEQFF. V gene TRBV28 combines with J gene TRBJ2-1, with D possibly TRBD2 on 5 matching bases. Trimming shortened V by 4 bases and J by 1 base, and 11 bases separated the two germline ends. CDR1 and CDR2 from the germline V gene are MDHEN and SYDVKM. The CDR3 runs to 15 residues.

The chain recombines TRBV5-1 with TRBJ2-5, with 7 bases fitting TRBD1. The CDR3 has 15 amino acids. Germline lookup yields CDR1 SGHRS and CDR2 YFSETQ. Trimming at V came to 4 bases and at J to 0 bases, leaving 6 bases not matched to a gene. CDR3 sequence reads: CASSTSTGNQETQYF. The CDR3 nucleotides are TGCGCCAGCAGCACCTCGACAGGGAACCAAGAGACCCAGTACTTC.

The chain joins TRBV7-9 to TRBJ2-1, with 9 positions matching TRBD2. CDR1 SEHNR and CDR2 FQNEAQ come from the germline V gene (reference sequence). The CDR3 loop spans 15 amino acids. Trimming cost V 5 bases and J 3 bases; bases outside gene matches: 5. CDR3 DNA sequence: TGTGCCAGCAGCCATAGCGGGAGAAACTACAATGAGCAGTTCTTC. Translated, it gives CASSHSGRNYNEQFF.

The chain combines TRBV2 with TRBJ2-2; D may be TRBD2 (6 bases). Trimming took 0 bases from V and 0 from J, leaving 14 bases between them. Germline CDR1 and CDR2: SNHLY and FYNNEI. The CDR3 spans 18 residues. The CDR3 sequence: CASSEALRTTTNTGELFF. For the CDR3, the DNA is TGTGCCAGCAGTGAAGCGCTTAGGACTACTACGAACACCGGGGAGCTGTTTTTT.

This clone has more than one count but fewer than ten. The V and J genes are TRBV27 and TRBJ1-6; 9 bases fit TRBD1. With 5 bases clipped from V and 5 bases from J, the junction kept 10 bases outside the gene matches. Germline V gives CDR1 MNHEY, CDR2 SMNVEV (reference sequence). There are 17 residues in the CDR3. CDR3 residues: CASSPIARDRDNSPLHF. DNA of the CDR3: TGTGCCAGCAGTCCAATCGCCCGGGACAGGGATAATTCACCCCTCCACTTT.